Below are 20 T cell receptor beta chains sequenced from a single sample in a study of T cell responses to AZD1222 COVID-19 vaccine. The repertoire was sequenced with immunoSEQ multiplex PCR; TCRdb's copy has only in-frame clones and lacks some. This table has 100,000 to 110,000 clones, around 89% appearing once. The specimen was peripheral blood, collected on day 0 of AZD1222 vaccination. All receptors derive from an adult in good health.

J is TRBJ1-1 and V is TRBV3-1 (or the pseudogene TRBV3-2); TRBD1 might be the D (5 bases). Germline V gene lookup returns CDR1 LGHDT and CDR2 YNNKEL (reference sequence). With 1 base removed from V and 11 bases from J, the gap between germline ends came to 20 bases. The CDR3 length is 15 residues. The CDR3 DNA reads as TGTGCCAGCAGCCAAGGCCTCCCCGAGGGTGGGGGTGCTTTCTTT. Protein product: CASSQGLPEGGGAFF.

V and J are TRBV29-1 and TRBJ1-1; 8 bases line up with TRBD1. The CDR3 has 16 residues. V gave up 4 bases and J gave up 1 base; unmatched junction bases: 11. CDR1 is SQVTM and CDR2 is ANQGSEA in the germline V gene. The CDR3 bases are TGCAGCGTTGCCGCCAGGGGGCACCCGAAGAACACTGAAGCTTTCTTT. Translating it yields CSVAARGHPKNTEAFF.

The V gene is TRBV30, the J gene TRBJ1-1; D not resolved. CDR1 and CDR2 from the germline V gene are GTSNPN and SVGIG (reference sequence). The CDR3 runs to 12 residues. Trimming took off 1 base at V and 11 bases at J, with 14 bases between the two ends. The CDR3 loop reads CAWSDTTRGAFF. CDR3 DNA: TGTGCCTGGAGTGACACAACCCGTGGGGCTTTCTTT.

A few counts support this clone. This chain joins TRBV6-5 and TRBJ2-7, with 12 bases that match TRBD1. The CDR3 has 16 residues. Germline CDR1 MNHEY, CDR2 SVGAGI. The V segment lost 2 bases and the J segment 7 bases; nucleotides outside the gene matches: 9. Here the CDR3 reads CASSYVPGQGAGEQYF. CDR3 DNA sequence: TGTGCCAGCAGTTACGTCCCGGGACAGGGGGCAGGTGAGCAGTACTTC.

The rearrangement joins TRBV19 to TRBJ1-6; D remains ambiguous. This CDR3 is built from 14 residues. V shed 3 bases and J shed 8 bases, with 11 bases lying between them. The germline gives CDR1 LNHDA, CDR2 SQIVND (reference sequence). The CDR3: CASSITQFYSPLHF. For the CDR3, the DNA is TGTGCCAGTAGTATTACACAATTTTATTCACCCCTCCACTTT. The full variable domain, completed using reference TRBV19 and TRBJ1-6, is DGGITQSPKYLFRKEGQNVTLSCEQNLNHDAMYWYRQDPGQGLRLIYYSQIVNDFQKGDIAEGYSVSREKKESFPLTVTSAQKNPTAFYLCASSITQFYSPLHFGNGTRLTVT.

The rearrangement joins TRBV29-1 to TRBJ1-1; D remains unclear. Germline CDR1 reads SQVTM; CDR2 reads ANQGSEA. The CDR3 covers 14 residues. V was cut by 2 bases and J by 1 base, with 11 bases left in between. DNA of the CDR3: TGCAGCGTTGAACTGGGTCCCGGGAACACTGAAGCTTTCTTT. Amino acids: CSVELGPGNTEAFF.

This rearrangement joins TRBV9 to TRBJ1-1; no clear D gene. Looked up from germline, CDR1 is SGDLS and CDR2 is YYNGEE. The CDR3 loop spans 16 amino acids. Trimming took 0 bases from V and 2 from J, leaving 14 bases between them. The CDR3 coding sequence is TGTGCCAGCAGCGTAGGGGTCGAAGGGCTAAACACTGAAGCTTTCTTT. It encodes CASSVGVEGLNTEAFF.

The chain joins TRBV9 to TRBJ2-3; D call uncertain. V lost 0 bases and J lost 2, with 4 bases in between. Germline lookup yields CDR1 SGDLS and CDR2 YYNGEE. There are 13 residues in the CDR3. CDR3: CASSVGHTDTQYF. CDR3 nucleotides: TGTGCCAGCAGCGTAGGACACACAGATACGCAGTATTTT.

The chain carries TRBV29-1 and TRBJ1-2, with D uncertain. Germline V lookup: CDR1 SQVTM, CDR2 ANQGSEA. The CDR3 sequence is 15 residues long. The V end lost 4 bases, the J end lost 0 bases, and 15 bases lay between the germline ends. CDR3 DNA: TGCAGCGTTGGGCAACCTCGGGGTTCTAACTATGGCTACACCTTC. Its translation: CSVGQPRGSNYGYTF.

The chain couples TRBV4-3 to TRBJ1-5; TRBD1 aligns across 7 bases. Germline CDR1 is LGHNA and CDR2 is YSLEER. Trimming removed 2 bases from V and 8 bases from J; junction bases left unmatched: 6. This CDR3 contains 14 residues. CDR3 DNA sequence: TGCGCCAGCAGCCAAAATCCCGACAGGGAGCCCCAGCATTTT. This gives the protein CASSQNPDREPQHF.

This chain connects TRBV3-1 (or the pseudogene TRBV3-2) to TRBJ1-3, with a possible D match to TRBD1 (6 bases). Trimming took 0 bases from V and 10 from J, leaving 10 bases between them. CDR1 is LGHDT, CDR2 YNNKEL, per germline (reference sequence). The CDR3 loop spans 13 amino acids. The CDR3 protein is CASSQDIRGTIYF. DNA of the CDR3: TGTGCCAGCAGCCAAGATATCAGGGGAACCATATATTTT.

This sequence joins TRBV11-2 and TRBJ2-5, with 9 bases lining up with TRBD1. Germline V gives CDR1 SGHAT, CDR2 FQNNGV. This CDR3 is built from 17 residues. With 0 bases clipped from V and 3 bases from J, the junction kept 8 bases outside the gene matches. The CDR3 DNA reads as TGTGCCAGCAGCTTAGATTCCAGGACAGGGGTTGAAGAGACCCAGTACTTC. It yields the protein CASSLDSRTGVEETQYF.

The chain joins TRBV28 to TRBJ1-1; unclear D gene. Germline V gene lookup returns CDR1 MDHEN and CDR2 SYDVKM. CDR3 length equals 12 residues. V gave up 4 bases and J gave up 4 bases, with 7 bases separating them. CDR3 in amino acids: CASSSQVTEAFF. DNA of the CDR3: TGTGCCAGCAGTTCCCAAGTCACTGAAGCTTTCTTT.

The chain recombines TRBV29-1 with TRBJ2-1; 8 bases fit TRBD1. CDR1 SQVTM and CDR2 ANQGSEA come from the germline V gene. The V segment lost 4 bases and the J segment 4 bases; nucleotides outside the gene matches: 6. This CDR3 has 14 residues. The CDR3 reads CSVVVQGEYNEQFF. The DNA of the CDR3 is TGCAGCGTTGTCGTACAGGGGGAGTACAATGAGCAGTTCTTC.

The chain joins TRBV11-2 to TRBJ2-7, with 7 bases matching TRBD1. There are 16 residues in the CDR3. Germline V gene lookup returns CDR1 SGHAT and CDR2 FQNNGV. Trimming at V came to 4 bases and at J to 3 bases, leaving 12 bases not matched to a gene. CDR3 loop: CASSSLRQGSFYEQYF. The CDR3 DNA is TGTGCCAGCAGCTCCCTGAGACAGGGTTCTTTCTACGAGCAGTACTTC.

This chain links TRBV28 with TRBJ1-6, with no clear D. CDR3 length equals 14 residues. V dropped 2 bases and J dropped 10 bases, with 12 bases sitting between them. In germline, CDR1 is MDHEN, CDR2 SYDVKM. DNA for the CDR3: TGTGCCAGCAGTTTAAGGGCAGGCGGGTCACCCCTCCACTTT. Protein sequence: CASSLRAGGSPLHF.

This clone appeared once. The chain has TRBV5-1 and TRBJ2-1, with a weak D call TRBD2 (7 bases). The CDR3 consists of 17 residues. Germline lookup yields CDR1 SGHRS and CDR2 YFSETQ. V lost 3 bases to trimming and J lost 2 bases, with 18 bases between them. For the CDR3, the DNA is TGCGCCAGCAGCTCTAACCCGGGGGCGGGAGCCTACAATGAGCAGTTCTTC. It yields the protein CASSSNPGAGAYNEQFF.

The chain's CDR3 is CASSLYSPGRGELFF. The CDR3 nucleotides are TGTGCCAGCAGTTTATACTCGCCAGGGAGGGGGGAACTGTTTTTT. The rearrangement links TRBV28 to TRBJ1-4, with a possible D match to TRBD1 (6 bases). Germline CDR1 MDHEN, CDR2 SYDVKM. CDR3 size: 15 residues. Trimming stripped 1 base from V and 12 bases from J, with 18 bases between.

The chain combines TRBV19 with TRBJ1-5, with D possibly being TRBD1 (5 bases). Germline V gene lookup returns CDR1 LNHDA and CDR2 SQIVND (reference sequence). The CDR3 runs to 15 residues. With 2 bases removed from V and 4 bases from J, the gap between germline ends came to 12 bases. The DNA for the CDR3 is TGTGCCAGTAGTATATCGAAACAGGCGAATCAGCCCCAGCATTTT. It codes for CASSISKQANQPQHF.

This rearrangement joins TRBV28 to TRBJ1-2; D is perhaps TRBD1 (6 bases). This CDR3 has 15 amino acids. V was clipped by 9 bases and J by 4 bases, with 21 bases between them. CDR1 is MDHEN, CDR2 SYDVKM, per germline. The CDR3 coding sequence is TGTGCCAGTACTCTGGGGGGGGGCATGGCCTATGGCTACACCTTC. As protein: CASTLGGGMAYGYTF.